Presented here are 22 T cell receptor beta chains from one specimen sequenced in a study of shared clonotypes between healthy human individuals. The assay was immunoSEQ multiplex PCR, and TCRdb's table has in-frame clones only and misses some. There are some 1.5 million clones in the sample; 96% occur only once, and roughly 1.1% lies in the top ten. The sequenced material came from naive CD4+ T cells sorted from blood. The sample's subset: CD45RA+ positively selected. The source is a man aged 30 to 45 in good health.

V and J are TRBV9 and TRBJ1-1, with D tentatively TRBD1 (6 bases). The germline V gene has CDR1 SGDLS and CDR2 YYNGEE. V was trimmed by 6 bases and J by 0 bases, leaving 18 bases between them. The CDR3 totals 16 residues. CDR3 amino acids: CASTPGVGALNTEAFF. The CDR3 DNA reads TGTGCCAGCACCCCAGGTGTGGGGGCGTTGAACACTGAAGCTTTCTTT.

The chain couples TRBV6-1 to TRBJ1-1; D possibly corresponds to TRBD1 (6 bases). V lost 3 bases to trimming and J lost 6 bases, with 17 bases between them. Germline V CDR1 and CDR2: MNHNS, SASEGT. This CDR3 region has 15 residues. CDR3 amino acids: CASSDVYGGRAEAFF. CDR3 coding DNA: TGTGCCAGCAGTGACGTTTATGGGGGCCGAGCTGAAGCTTTCTTT.

The genes are TRBV5-1 and TRBJ2-1, with no clear D. Per the germline V gene, CDR1 is SGHRS and CDR2 is YFSETQ. V was cut by 5 bases and J by 8 bases, with 14 bases left in between. The CDR3 is 13 residues long. CDR3 in DNA: TGCGCCAGCAGATCGGCAAGCCTAGATGAGCAGTTCTTC. Protein: CASRSASLDEQFF.

V and J are TRBV27 and TRBJ2-3; unclear D gene. The germline gives CDR1 MNHEY, CDR2 SMNVEV (reference sequence). With 6 bases removed from V and 6 bases from J, the gap between germline ends came to 10 bases. The CDR3 runs 12 residues. The CDR3 DNA follows: TGTGCCAGCAGACCAGTTGGTGATACGCAGTATTTT. Residues: CASRPVGDTQYF.

The chain combines TRBV18 with TRBJ2-3, with D possibly called TRBD1 or TRBD2 (5 bases each). Germline V gives CDR1 KGHSH, CDR2 LQKENI. V dropped 4 bases and J dropped 4 bases, with 21 bases sitting between them. The CDR3 is made up of 17 amino acids. CDR3 nucleotide sequence: TGTGCCAGCTCACAACACGGGACCGCAGGCGGCGCAGATACGCAGTATTTT. Translation: CASSQHGTAGGADTQYF.

The chain employs TRBV6-5 and TRBJ2-7, with D tentatively TRBD2 (6 bases). The length of the CDR3 is 13 residues. In germline, CDR1 is MNHEY, CDR2 SVGAGI. Trimming left V 11 bases short and J 3 bases short, with 17 bases between. The CDR3 DNA is TGTGCCTCCTCGCGCGGGAATCACTACGAGCAGTACTTC. Translating gives CASSRGNHYEQYF.

The chain has TRBV11-3 and TRBJ1-3; TRBD1 aligns across 7 bases. The germline CDR1 and CDR2 sequences are SGHNT and YENEEA. Unmatched junction bases numbered 3, after V lost 5 bases and J lost 2 bases. The CDR3 is made up of 14 amino acids. The CDR3 reads CASSRQGTGNTIYF. The CDR3 DNA is TGTGCCAGCAGCCGACAGGGTACTGGAAACACCATATATTTT. Filled out from reference TRBV11-3 and TRBJ1-3, the complete variable domain reads EAGVVQSPRYKIIEKKQPVAFWCNPISGHNTLYWYLQNLGQGPELLIRYENEEAVDDSQLPKDRFSAERLKGVDSTLKIQPAELGDSAVYLCASSRQGTGNTIYFGEGSWLTVV.

This chain links TRBV28 with TRBJ2-1; 11 nucleotides match TRBD2. Germline V gene lookup returns CDR1 MDHEN and CDR2 SYDVKM. The V and J ends lost 8 bases and 8 bases, in that order; junction bases with no gene match: 23. CDR3 length: 19 residues. The CDR3 nucleotides are TGTGCCAGCGCTAGTGGCAAGGGGACTAGCGGCCTTGCTAGGGATGAGCAGTTCTTC. Translated: CASASGKGTSGLARDEQFF.

The genes are TRBV12-5 and TRBJ2-3; 7 nucleotides agree with TRBD2. The ends lost 2 bases at V and 2 bases at J; junction bases unmatched: 7. The germline V gene encodes CDR1 LGHNT and CDR2 FRNRAP. The CDR3 has 16 residues. CDR3 coding DNA: TGTGCTAGTGGTTTGTGGGTAGCGGGCCCCACAGATACGCAGTATTTT. This translates into CASGLWVAGPTDTQYF.

The chain carries TRBV11-3 and TRBJ1-2, with TRBD1 matching over 8 bases. The CDR3 runs 19 residues. Germline V gene lookup returns CDR1 SGHNT and CDR2 YENEEA. V shed 5 bases and J 4 bases; nucleotides not matched to a gene: 21. The CDR3 region is CASSRGGQEHPIFGYGYTF. The CDR3 DNA is TGTGCCAGCAGCCGCGGGGGACAGGAACACCCTATTTTTGGCTATGGCTACACCTTC. The entire variable domain, with the rest obtained from reference TRBV11-3 and TRBJ1-2, is as follows: EAGVVQSPRYKIIEKKQPVAFWCNPISGHNTLYWYLQNLGQGPELLIRYENEEAVDDSQLPKDRFSAERLKGVDSTLKIQPAELGDSAVYLCASSRGGQEHPIFGYGYTFGSGTRLTVV.

The V gene is TRBV30, the J gene TRBJ1-1; 7 nucleotides align to TRBD1. Germline lookup yields CDR1 GTSNPN and CDR2 SVGIG (reference sequence). This CDR3 is 14 amino acids long. The V segment lost 4 bases and the J segment 4 bases; nucleotides outside the gene matches: 9. The CDR3 nucleotides are TGTGCCTGGATCCTACAGGGGATCGGCACTGAAGCTTTCTTT. This translates into CAWILQGIGTEAFF.

The gene calls are TRBV7-9 and TRBJ2-3; TRBD2 is a possible D gene (6 bases). The V end was cut by 1 base, the J end by 4 bases, with 12 bases between. The CDR3 extends over 15 amino acids. CDR1 is SEHNR and CDR2 is FQNEAQ in the germline V gene (reference sequence). CDR3 in amino acids: CASSLDGGFSDTQYF. The CDR3 DNA reads as TGTGCCAGCAGCTTAGATGGGGGGTTTTCAGATACGCAGTATTTT.

The CDR3 is CASSPPGLSTDTQYF. CDR3 DNA sequence: TGTGCCAGCAGCCCTCCGGGACTTAGCACAGATACGCAGTATTTT. V and J are TRBV11-2 and TRBJ2-3; possible D gene TRBD2, 6 bases. The V end was cut by 5 bases, the J end by 0 bases, with 12 bases between. Germline loops: CDR1 SGHAT, CDR2 FQNNGV. The length of the CDR3 is 15 residues.

This clone was counted once. V gene TRBV28 combines with J gene TRBJ2-7; D possibly matches TRBD1 or TRBD2 (5 bases each). CDR1 is MDHEN and CDR2 is SYDVKM in the germline V gene. V was shortened by 8 bases and J by 1 base, with 15 bases between the two germline ends. The CDR3 spans 14 residues. The CDR3 DNA reads as TGTGCCAGCCGGGACCGAGGTAGTTCCTACGAGCAGTACTTC. Amino acids: CASRDRGSSYEQYF.

This rearrangement joins TRBV20-1 to TRBJ2-3, with TRBD2 identical over 7 bases. From germline, CDR1 is DFQATT and CDR2 SNEGSKA (reference sequence). The CDR3 consists of 11 residues. For the CDR3, the DNA is TGCGCAGGCGGGAGCGCAGATACGCAGTATTTT. Its protein product is CAGGSADTQYF.

As concerns this clone: The sample contains more than one DNA sequence encoding this CDR3. This chain connects TRBV4-1 to TRBJ2-1, with D uncertain. Trimming removed 1 base from V and 0 bases from J, with 7 bases in between. Germline V gives CDR1 MGHRA, CDR2 YSYEKL. The CDR3 is 15 residues long. The CDR3 nucleotides read TGCGCCAGCAGCCAAGTCGGGTCCTCCTACAATGAGCAGTTCTTC. It specifies CASSQVGSSYNEQFF.

The V and J genes are TRBV6-5 and TRBJ2-7, with D possibly TRBD2 on 6 matching bases. V was trimmed by 2 bases and J by 3 bases, leaving 8 bases between them. CDR1 is MNHEY, CDR2 SVGAGI, per germline. The CDR3 has 13 residues. The CDR3, as DNA: TGTGCCAGCAGTTACGGGACTGGCTACGAGCAGTACTTC. It translates to CASSYGTGYEQYF.

The CDR3 region has the DNA TGTGCCAGCAGTTCCAGGCGTACAGGTCCAGATACGCAGTATTTT. Its protein product is CASSSRRTGPDTQYF. The chain combines TRBV28 with TRBJ2-3, with D perhaps matching TRBD1 (5 bases). CDR1 is MDHEN and CDR2 is SYDVKM in the germline V gene. Deletions cut 4 bases from V and 4 bases from J, with 15 bases between. The CDR3 sequence is 15 residues long.

The chain recombines TRBV11-2 with TRBJ1-4, with D possibly TRBD1 on 5 matching bases. Trimming removed 3 bases from V and 3 bases from J, with 11 bases in between. CDR3 size: 15 residues. CDR1 is SGHAT, CDR2 FQNNGV, per germline. The CDR3 loop is CASSFTTASNEKLFF. In nucleotides, the CDR3 is TGTGCCAGCAGCTTTACGACAGCTTCTAATGAAAAACTGTTTTTT.

The chain employs TRBV4-3 and TRBJ2-7, with 8 bases identical to TRBD1. Looked up from germline, CDR1 is LGHNA and CDR2 is YSLEER. The CDR3 sequence is 15 residues long. V trimming: 0 bases; J trimming: 5 bases; junction bases outside the gene matches: 6. CDR3 loop: CASSQDHHRGDEQYF. As DNA, the CDR3 is TGCGCCAGCAGCCAAGATCATCACAGGGGGGACGAGCAGTACTTC.

The chain combines TRBV9 with TRBJ2-5, with TRBD2 matching 9 bases. This CDR3 comprises 17 residues. CDR1 is SGDLS, CDR2 YYNGEE, per germline. Trimming cost V 4 bases and J 5 bases; bases outside gene matches: 15. The CDR3 bases are TGTGCCAGCAGCCCTAGACCGGTAGCGGGAGACGGGGAGACCCAGTACTTC. Translated, it gives CASSPRPVAGDGETQYF.

V usage is TRBV7-2 and J usage is TRBJ1-1; TRBD1 agrees at 8 bases. With V trimmed by 0 bases and J by 5 bases, 11 bases remained unmatched. The CDR3 spans 17 residues. CDR1 is SGHTA, CDR2 FQGNSA, per germline. CDR3 loop: CASSLAGQGIGGTEAFF. As DNA, the CDR3 is TGTGCCAGCAGCTTAGCTGGACAGGGAATCGGGGGGACTGAAGCTTTCTTT.